This passage covers 5 T cell receptor beta chains from one sample sequenced in a study of cytomegalovirus exposure and HLA in healthy donors. Vbeta (60) and Jbeta (13) primers were used in the PCR. The method was immunoSEQ multiplex PCR; TCRdb's version includes in-frame clones alone and lacks a portion of them. The table shows under 200,000 clones, with 60% to 85% occurring only once. Sequencing was carried out using PBMCs. These TCRs come from a male donor in good health and CMV-seropositive.

This clone is a singleton in its sample. The same CDR3 arises from other DNA sequences in this sample as well. The DNA of the CDR3 is TGTGCCAGCACACCCGGGACAAGCTCCTACGAGCAGTACTTC. It encodes CASTPGTSSYEQYF. The gene calls are TRBV9 and TRBJ2-7; weak D call: TRBD1 (6 bases). Trimming removed 6 bases at V and 0 bases at J, with 13 bases between. This CDR3 contains 14 residues. The germline gives CDR1 SGDLS, CDR2 YYNGEE. Full variable domain (outside the CDR3, taken from reference TRBV9 and TRBJ2-7): DSGVTQTPKHLITATGQRVTLRCSPRSGDLSVYWYQQSLDQGLQFLIQYYNGEERAKGNILERFSAQQFPDLHSELNLSSLELGDSALYFCASTPGTSSYEQYFGPGTRLTVT.

This chain joins TRBV30 and TRBJ1-4; possible D gene TRBD1, 6 bases. The V and J ends lost 2 bases and 5 bases respectively, with 12 bases between them. CDR1 and CDR2 from the germline V gene are GTSNPN and SVGIG (reference sequence). The CDR3 has 14 residues. The CDR3 loop reads CAWSLGGGNEKLFF. In nucleotides, the CDR3 is TGTGCCTGGAGTCTGGGAGGGGGGAATGAAAAACTGTTTTTT.

This clone was observed once. The V call is TRBV7-3, the J call TRBJ2-1, with TRBD1 identical over 8 bases. V dropped 5 bases and J dropped 9; count of bases not matched to a gene: 12. This CDR3 is 15 amino acids long. Per the germline V gene, CDR1 is SGHTA and CDR2 is FQGTGA. CDR3 coding DNA: TGTGCCAGCAGCCCCCCCGGACAGGGATGGGGTGAGCAGTTCTTC. This translates into CASSPPGQGWGEQFF.

This sequence joins TRBV15 and TRBJ2-2, with D perhaps matching TRBD1 (6 bases). This CDR3 spans 16 amino acids. V lost 0 bases, J lost 1 base, and 9 bases lay in between. Germline values: CDR1 LNHNV, CDR2 YYDKDF (reference sequence). This chain's CDR3 is CATSRDLTGNTGELFF. The DNA of the CDR3 is TGTGCCACCAGCAGAGACCTGACAGGGAACACCGGGGAGCTGTTTTTT.

The chain combines TRBV23-1 with TRBJ2-5; TRBD2 aligns across 9 bases. TRBV23-1 falls under the ORF class, with uncertain function. The CDR3 covers 19 residues. V trimming: 0 bases; J trimming: 11 bases; junction bases outside the gene matches: 22. DNA of the CDR3: TGCGCCAGCAGTCAATCGGGCGGAGCGGGGGGTCCCGCGGGGGATGGGCAGTACTTC. Amino acid sequence: CASSQSGGAGGPAGDGQYF.